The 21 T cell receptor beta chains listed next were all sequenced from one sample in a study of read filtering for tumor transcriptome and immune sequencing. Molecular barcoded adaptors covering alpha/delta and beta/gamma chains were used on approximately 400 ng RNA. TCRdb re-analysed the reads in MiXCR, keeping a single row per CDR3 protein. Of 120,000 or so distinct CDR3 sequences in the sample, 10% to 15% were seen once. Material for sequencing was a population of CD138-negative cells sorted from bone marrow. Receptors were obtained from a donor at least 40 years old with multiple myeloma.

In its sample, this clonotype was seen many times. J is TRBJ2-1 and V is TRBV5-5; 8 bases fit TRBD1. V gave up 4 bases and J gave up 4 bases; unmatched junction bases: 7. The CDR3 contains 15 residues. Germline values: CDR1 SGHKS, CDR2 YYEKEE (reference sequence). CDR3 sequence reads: CASSHAGGGYNEQFF. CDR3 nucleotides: TGTGCCAGCAGCCATGCAGGGGGCGGATACAATGAGCAGTTCTTC.

The CDR3 nucleotides read TGTGCCAGCAGCTTAGGATACAGGGATCTCTCTGGAAACACCATATATTTT. Translating it yields CASSLGYRDLSGNTIYF. The V gene is TRBV7-9, the J gene TRBJ1-3; possible D gene TRBD1, 6 bases. The CDR3 runs to 17 residues. V shed 1 base and J shed 0 bases, with 13 bases lying between them. The germline CDR1 and CDR2 sequences are SEHNR and FQNEAQ (reference sequence).

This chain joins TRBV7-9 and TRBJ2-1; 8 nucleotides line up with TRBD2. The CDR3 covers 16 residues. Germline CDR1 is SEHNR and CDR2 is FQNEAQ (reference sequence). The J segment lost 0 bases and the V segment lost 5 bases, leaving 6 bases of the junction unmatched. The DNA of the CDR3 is TGTGCCAGCAGCCGCAGCGGGGGTAACTCCTACAATGAGCAGTTCTTC. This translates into CASSRSGGNSYNEQFF. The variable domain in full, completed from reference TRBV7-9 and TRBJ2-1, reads DTGVSQNPRHKITKRGQNVTFRCDPISEHNRLYWYRQTLGQGPEFLTYFQNEAQLEKSRLLSDRFSAERPKGSFSTLEIQRTEQGDSAMYLCASSRSGGNSYNEQFFGPGTRLTVL.

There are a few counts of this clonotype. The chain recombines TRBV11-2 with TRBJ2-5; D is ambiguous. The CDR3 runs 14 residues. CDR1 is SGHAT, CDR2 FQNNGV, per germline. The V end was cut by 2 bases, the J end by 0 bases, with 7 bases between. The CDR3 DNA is TGTGCCAGCAGCTTAATGCAGTACCAAGAGACCCAGTACTTC. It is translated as CASSLMQYQETQYF.

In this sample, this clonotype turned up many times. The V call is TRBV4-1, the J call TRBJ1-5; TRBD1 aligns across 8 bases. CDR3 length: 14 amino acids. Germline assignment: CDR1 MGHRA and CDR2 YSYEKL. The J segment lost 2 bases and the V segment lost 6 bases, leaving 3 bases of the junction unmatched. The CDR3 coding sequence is TGCGCCAGCAGTCAGACAGGGGGCAATCAGCCCCAGCATTTT. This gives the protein CASSQTGGNQPQHF.

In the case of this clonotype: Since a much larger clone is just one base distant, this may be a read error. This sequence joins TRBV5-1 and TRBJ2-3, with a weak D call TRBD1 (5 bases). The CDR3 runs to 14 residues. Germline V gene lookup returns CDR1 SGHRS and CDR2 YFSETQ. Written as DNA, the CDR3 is TGCGCCAGCGGCTTGGGGCGTAAGTGGGATACGCAGTATTTT. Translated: CASGLGRKWDTQYF.

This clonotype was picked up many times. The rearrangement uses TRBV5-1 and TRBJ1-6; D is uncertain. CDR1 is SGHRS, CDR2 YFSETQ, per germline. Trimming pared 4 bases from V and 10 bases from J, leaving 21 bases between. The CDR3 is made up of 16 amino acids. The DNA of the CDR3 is TGCGCCAGCAGCCCGGGCGCGGGCGGAGAAGGCTCACCCCTCCACTTT. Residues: CASSPGAGGEGSPLHF.

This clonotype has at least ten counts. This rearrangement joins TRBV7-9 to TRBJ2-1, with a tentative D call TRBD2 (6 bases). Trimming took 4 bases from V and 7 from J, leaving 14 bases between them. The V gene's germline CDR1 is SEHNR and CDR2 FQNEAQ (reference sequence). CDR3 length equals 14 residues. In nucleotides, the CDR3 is TGTGCCAGCAGCTCCGGGAGCGACATTAATGAGCAGTTCTTC. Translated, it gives CASSSGSDINEQFF. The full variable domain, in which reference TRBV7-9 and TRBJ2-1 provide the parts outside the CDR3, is DTGVSQNPRHKITKRGQNVTFRCDPISEHNRLYWYRQTLGQGPEFLTYFQNEAQLEKSRLLSDRFSAERPKGSFSTLEIQRTEQGDSAMYLCASSSGSDINEQFFGPGTRLTVL.

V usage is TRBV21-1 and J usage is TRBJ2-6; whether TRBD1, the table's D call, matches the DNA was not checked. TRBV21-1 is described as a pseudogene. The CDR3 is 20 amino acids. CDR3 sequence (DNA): TGTGCCAGCAGCACGGCCTGGCCGGGTGGACGTCCCTCTGGGGCCAACGTCCTGACTTTC. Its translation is CASSTAWPGGRPSGANVLTF.

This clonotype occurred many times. As DNA, the CDR3 is TGTGCCAGCAGTATCAACCGGGACAGCTCCTACGAGCAGTACTTC. Its protein is CASSINRDSSYEQYF. This chain links TRBV28 with TRBJ2-7; 7 nucleotides match TRBD1. V shed 5 bases, J shed 0 bases, and the junction held 7 bases outside the gene matches. The germline gives CDR1 MDHEN, CDR2 SYDVKM. The CDR3 consists of 15 residues.

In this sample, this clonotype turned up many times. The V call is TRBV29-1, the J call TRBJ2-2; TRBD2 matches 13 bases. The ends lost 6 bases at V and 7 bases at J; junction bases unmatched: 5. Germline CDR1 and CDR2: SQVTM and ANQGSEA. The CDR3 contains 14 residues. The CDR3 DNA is TGCAGCGTAGCCCGGACTAGCGGGAGCGGGGAGCTGTTTTTT. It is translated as CSVARTSGSGELFF.

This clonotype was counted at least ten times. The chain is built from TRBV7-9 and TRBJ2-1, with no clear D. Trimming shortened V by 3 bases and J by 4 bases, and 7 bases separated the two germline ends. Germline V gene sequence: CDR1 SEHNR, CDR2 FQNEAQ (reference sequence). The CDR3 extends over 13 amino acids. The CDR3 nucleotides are TGTGCCAGCAGCTTCGGGCAGTACAATGAGCAGTTCTTC. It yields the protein CASSFGQYNEQFF.

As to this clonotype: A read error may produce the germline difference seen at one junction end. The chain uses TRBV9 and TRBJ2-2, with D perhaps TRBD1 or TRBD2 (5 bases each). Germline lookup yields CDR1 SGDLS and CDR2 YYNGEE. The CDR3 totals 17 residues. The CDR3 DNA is TGTGCCAGCAGCGTAGGACAGAGAAACGCGAACACCGGGGAGCTGCTTTTT. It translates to CASSVGQRNANTGELLF.

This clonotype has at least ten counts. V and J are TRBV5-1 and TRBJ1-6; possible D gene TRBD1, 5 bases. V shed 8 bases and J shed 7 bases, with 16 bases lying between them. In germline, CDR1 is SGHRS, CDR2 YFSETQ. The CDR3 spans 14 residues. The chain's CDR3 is CARSVRDLNSPLHF. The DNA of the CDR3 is TGCGCCAGAAGCGTCCGGGACTTGAATTCACCCCTCCACTTT. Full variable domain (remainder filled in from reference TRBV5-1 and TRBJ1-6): KAGVTQTPRYLIKTRGQQVTLSCSPISGHRSVSWYQQTPGQGLQFLFEYFSETQRNKGNFPGRFSGRQFSNSRSEMNVSTLELGDSALYLCARSVRDLNSPLHFGNGTRLTVT.

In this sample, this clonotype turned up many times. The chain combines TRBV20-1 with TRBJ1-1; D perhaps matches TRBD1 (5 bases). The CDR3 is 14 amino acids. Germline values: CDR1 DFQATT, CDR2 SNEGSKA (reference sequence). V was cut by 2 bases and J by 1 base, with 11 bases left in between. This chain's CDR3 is CSARIPGRNTEAFF. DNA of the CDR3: TGCAGTGCTAGAATCCCGGGACGGAACACTGAAGCTTTCTTT.

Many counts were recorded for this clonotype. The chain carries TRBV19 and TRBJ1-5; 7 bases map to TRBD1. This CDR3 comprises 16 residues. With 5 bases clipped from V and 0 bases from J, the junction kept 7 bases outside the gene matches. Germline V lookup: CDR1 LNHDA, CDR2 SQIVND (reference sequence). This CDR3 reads CASSSQGGGSNQPQHF. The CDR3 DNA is TGTGCCAGTAGTTCGCAGGGGGGTGGTAGCAATCAGCCCCAGCATTTT.

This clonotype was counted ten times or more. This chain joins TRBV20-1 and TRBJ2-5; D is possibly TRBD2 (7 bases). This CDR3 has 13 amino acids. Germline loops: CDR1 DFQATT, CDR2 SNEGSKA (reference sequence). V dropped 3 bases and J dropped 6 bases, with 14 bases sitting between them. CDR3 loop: CSASTGGRQTQYF. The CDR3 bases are TGCAGTGCTAGCACGGGGGGCAGGCAGACCCAGTACTTC.

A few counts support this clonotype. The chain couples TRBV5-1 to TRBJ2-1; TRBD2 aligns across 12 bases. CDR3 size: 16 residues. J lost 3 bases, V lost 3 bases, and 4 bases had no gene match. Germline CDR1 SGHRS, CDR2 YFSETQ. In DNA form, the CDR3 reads TGCGCCAGCAGCTGGGAGGGACTAGCGGGCTACAATGAGCAGTTCTTC. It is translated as CASSWEGLAGYNEQFF.

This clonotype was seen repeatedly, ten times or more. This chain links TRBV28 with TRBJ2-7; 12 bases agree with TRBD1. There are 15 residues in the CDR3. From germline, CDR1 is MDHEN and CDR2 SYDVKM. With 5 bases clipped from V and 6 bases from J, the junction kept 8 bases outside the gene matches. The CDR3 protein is CASSAPGQGAGEQYF. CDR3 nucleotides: TGTGCCAGCAGTGCACCGGGACAGGGGGCGGGCGAGCAGTACTTC.

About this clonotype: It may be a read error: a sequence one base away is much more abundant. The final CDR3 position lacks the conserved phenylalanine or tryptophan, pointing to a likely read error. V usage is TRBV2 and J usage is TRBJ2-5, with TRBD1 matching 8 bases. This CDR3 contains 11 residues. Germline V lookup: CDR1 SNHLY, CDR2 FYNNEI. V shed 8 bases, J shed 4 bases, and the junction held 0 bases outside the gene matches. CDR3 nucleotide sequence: TGTGCCAGCCAGGGGGCAGAGACCCAGTACCTC. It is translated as CASQGAETQYL.

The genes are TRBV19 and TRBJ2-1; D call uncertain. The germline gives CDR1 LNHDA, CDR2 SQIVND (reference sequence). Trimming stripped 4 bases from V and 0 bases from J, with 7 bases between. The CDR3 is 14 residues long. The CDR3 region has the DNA TGTGCCAGTAGTAGTGGGAACTCCTACAATGAGCAGTTCTTC. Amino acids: CASSSGNSYNEQFF.